The 17 T cell receptor beta chains below all came from one sample that was sequenced in a study of blood T cell repertoires in COVID-19. Method: immunoSEQ multiplex PCR; TCRdb's copy keeps in-frame clones and lacks some. The sample includes about 210,000 clones, around 91% seen only once; the top ten take about 5%. Sequencing was carried out using peripheral blood. These receptors originate from a woman aged 40 to 55 with acute or convalescent COVID-19.

The rearrangement links TRBV6-6 to TRBJ2-3, with D unclear. Per germline, CDR1 MNHNY and CDR2 SVGAGI (reference sequence). The ends were cut back, 3 bases at V and 0 bases at J, with 10 bases in the middle. The CDR3 consists of 15 residues. For the CDR3, the DNA is TGTGCCAGCAGTTATCTGTTCCCTAGCACAGATACGCAGTATTTT. Its protein product is CASSYLFPSTDTQYF.

This clone has only one observation. The chain joins TRBV13 to TRBJ1-1, with D perhaps TRBD1 (6 bases). The CDR3 has 15 amino acids. Looked up from germline, CDR1 is PRHDT and CDR2 is FYEKMQ (reference sequence). V lost 2 bases, J lost 1 base, and 11 bases lay in between. In nucleotides, the CDR3 is TGTGCCAGCAGCTTAAGTCCGACAGGGAACACTGAAGCTTTCTTT. This codes for CASSLSPTGNTEAFF.

The chain links TRBV30 to TRBJ1-1; D is possibly TRBD1 (6 bases). CDR1 is GTSNPN and CDR2 is SVGIG in the germline V gene (reference sequence). The CDR3 contains 12 residues. The germline V and J ends were trimmed by 2 bases and 7 bases, with 11 bases remaining between them. CDR3 in DNA: TGTGCCTGGAGTCTACAGGGTGTTGAAGCTTTCTTT. This translates into CAWSLQGVEAFF.

V is TRBV5-8 and J is TRBJ1-1; TRBD1 agrees at 9 bases. Per the germline V gene, CDR1 is SGHTS and CDR2 is YDEGEE. The CDR3 runs to 14 residues. V shed 5 bases and J 2 bases; nucleotides not matched to a gene: 4. In nucleotides, the CDR3 is TGTGCCAGCAGGGGGACAGGGCCAAACACTGAAGCTTTCTTT. Encoded protein: CASRGTGPNTEAFF.

J is TRBJ1-4 and V is TRBV5-1, with 10 positions matching TRBD1. Germline CDR1 SGHRS, CDR2 YFSETQ. The CDR3 loop spans 15 amino acids. The J segment lost 6 bases and the V segment lost 4 bases, leaving 6 bases of the junction unmatched. The CDR3 protein is CASSPPGTGDEKLFF. In DNA, the CDR3 is TGCGCCAGCAGCCCCCCCGGGACAGGGGATGAAAAACTGTTTTTT.

This rearrangement joins TRBV19 to TRBJ2-7, with 8 bases identical to TRBD1. CDR1 and CDR2 (germline): LNHDA, SQIVND (reference sequence). V gave up 8 bases and J gave up 3 bases; unmatched junction bases: 3. The CDR3 is 12 amino acids. The CDR3 DNA sequence: TGTGCCAGTCGGGACAGGAACTACGAGCAGTACGTC. Protein: CASRDRNYEQYV.

This chain joins TRBV27 and TRBJ1-6; 7 bases map to TRBD1. Trimming cost V 5 bases and J 6 bases; bases outside gene matches: 4. In germline, CDR1 is MNHEY, CDR2 SMNVEV (reference sequence). This CDR3 comprises 14 residues. The CDR3 reads CASSPGQSNSPLHF. The CDR3 DNA reads as TGTGCCAGCAGTCCGGGACAGTCTAATTCACCCCTCCACTTT.

The chain carries TRBV5-1 and TRBJ1-4, with 8 bases identical to TRBD1. V was pared by 0 bases and J by 5 bases, with 9 bases of the junction left unmatched. The CDR3 sequence is 17 residues long. CDR1 and CDR2 (germline): SGHRS, YFSETQ. CDR3 DNA sequence: TGCGCCAGCAGCTTGGGGACAGGGAGAGGTATAAATGAAAAACTGTTTTTT. Translating gives CASSLGTGRGINEKLFF.

This chain uses TRBV9 with TRBJ2-7; D unclear. Looked up from germline, CDR1 is SGDLS and CDR2 is YYNGEE. This CDR3 is 16 amino acids long. The germline V and J ends were trimmed by 2 bases and 3 bases, with 18 bases remaining between them. DNA for the CDR3: TGTGCCAGCAGCGTTCATTTTGGGCAGACAAACTACGAGCAGTACGTC. It encodes CASSVHFGQTNYEQYV.

The chain joins TRBV30 to TRBJ1-1; TRBD1 agrees at 7 bases. The CDR3 is made up of 12 amino acids. CDR1 is GTSNPN, CDR2 SVGIG, per germline (reference sequence). Unmatched junction bases numbered 3, after V lost 8 bases and J lost 0 bases. CDR3 sequence: CAGGQLNTEAFF. The CDR3 DNA reads as TGTGCCGGGGGACAGTTGAACACTGAAGCTTTCTTT.

The rearrangement joins TRBV7-2 to TRBJ2-3; D gene ambiguous. CDR1 and CDR2 (germline): SGHTA, FQGNSA. The CDR3 is 15 amino acids. V was pared by 1 base and J by 2 bases, with 10 bases between. CDR3 in amino acids: CASSLGVTLTDTQYF. CDR3 in DNA: TGTGCCAGCAGCTTAGGAGTGACTCTCACAGATACGCAGTATTTT.

This clone was recorded once. The chain carries TRBV6-1 and TRBJ2-7; 7 bases agree with TRBD1. Germline V gene sequence: CDR1 MNHNS, CDR2 SASEGT. J lost 3 bases, V lost 4 bases, and 15 bases had no gene match. The CDR3 has 17 amino acids. The CDR3 protein is CASSGPGMKGAIYEQYV. The DNA for the CDR3 is TGTGCCAGCAGTGGGCCAGGGATGAAGGGGGCCATCTACGAGCAGTACGTC.

The gene calls are TRBV3-1 (or the pseudogene TRBV3-2) and TRBJ2-1; 9 positions agree with TRBD2. CDR1 LGHDT and CDR2 YNNKEL come from the germline V gene (reference sequence). This CDR3 is 19 amino acids long. The ends lost 1 base at V and 7 bases at J; junction bases unmatched: 17. This CDR3 reads CASSQVWSSGVSLTNEQFF. CDR3 sequence (DNA): TGTGCCAGCAGCCAAGTTTGGTCTAGCGGGGTCTCATTGACGAATGAGCAGTTCTTC.

The V and J genes are TRBV5-1 and TRBJ1-4, with a possible D match to TRBD1 (6 bases). The length of the CDR3 is 16 residues. Trimming shortened V by 0 bases and J by 0 bases, and 9 bases separated the two germline ends. Germline V CDR1 and CDR2: SGHRS, YFSETQ. In nucleotides, the CDR3 is TGCGCCAGCAGCTTGGCGACAGGTCCAACTAATGAAAAACTGTTTTTT. As protein: CASSLATGPTNEKLFF.

This clone was observed a handful of times. This sequence joins TRBV27 and TRBJ2-7, with 9 bases that match TRBD2. The CDR3 extends over 14 amino acids. J lost 6 bases, V lost 7 bases, and 10 bases had no gene match. The V gene's germline CDR1 is MNHEY and CDR2 SMNVEV (reference sequence). The CDR3 bases are TGTGCCAGCAAGGCCCTAGCGGGGACCGGCGAGCAGTACGTC. It is translated as CASKALAGTGEQYV.

This rearrangement joins TRBV6-5 to TRBJ2-5; the match to TRBD1 covers 8 bases. CDR1 and CDR2 (germline): MNHEY, SVGAGI. The CDR3 is 15 amino acids. V lost 6 bases and J lost 5; bases outside the gene matches: 11. CDR3 DNA: TGTGCCAGCAGACCAGGGGGCGCAGACTCTGAGACCCAGTACTTC. It specifies CASRPGGADSETQYF.

The chain links TRBV19 to TRBJ2-7; D uncertain. The CDR3 has 13 amino acids. CDR1 and CDR2 from the germline V gene are LNHDA and SQIVND (reference sequence). V was shortened by 5 bases and J by 0 bases, with 8 bases between the two germline ends. CDR3 protein: CASSPPNSYEQYV. The CDR3 nucleotides read TGTGCCAGTAGTCCCCCAAACTCCTACGAGCAGTACGTC.